The rows below give T cell receptor beta chains drawn from one sample of a study of cytomegalovirus exposure and HLA in healthy donors. Only in-frame clones appear in the TCRdb table, and some are missing; sequencing was by immunoSEQ multiplex PCR. The data show 150,000 to 200,000 clones, about four fifths seen once. The sequenced sample consisted of PBMCs. The receptors were gathered from a young woman in good health and CMV-seropositive. The CDR3 runs from the conserved cysteine through the conserved F or W. The D gene is left open where the match is weak. Size tells how often a clone was seen (once, few, many) or the class of an expanded clone, and some rows leave it out.

cdr3_aa: CASSFGERGADTQYF
cdr3_nt: TGTGCCAGCAGTTTCGGGGAGCGGGGGGCAGATACGCAGTATTTT
cdr3_length: 15
clone_size: .
v_call: TRBV6-1
j_call: TRBJ2-3
d_call: TRBD2

cdr3_aa: CASSLSLGGQGANGYTF
cdr3_nt: TGTGCCAGCAGCTTAAGTCTCGGCGGGCAGGGGGCGAATGGCTACACCTTC
cdr3_length: 17
clone_size: .
v_call: TRBV7-6
j_call: TRBJ1-2
d_call: TRBD1

cdr3_aa: CASSRHRGVGYGYTF
cdr3_nt: TGCGCCAGCAGCCGCCACAGGGGGGTAGGCTATGGCTACACCTTC
cdr3_length: 15
clone_size: .
v_call: TRBV4-1
j_call: TRBJ1-2
d_call: TRBD1

cdr3_aa: CASSGSYSNQPQHF
cdr3_nt: TGTGCCAGCAGCGGGAGTTATAGCAATCAGCCCCAGCATTTT
cdr3_length: 14
clone_size: .
v_call: TRBV2
j_call: TRBJ1-5
d_call: .

cdr3_aa: CASSESRVTGVGEAFF
cdr3_nt: TGTGCCAGCAGTGAGTCCAGGGTAACCGGTGTGGGTGAAGCTTTCTTT
cdr3_length: 16
clone_size: .
v_call: TRBV6-1
j_call: TRBJ1-1
d_call: .

cdr3_aa: CATSRGDRGRNQPQHF
cdr3_nt: TGTGCCACCAGCAGAGGGGACAGGGGGCGAAATCAGCCCCAGCATTTT
cdr3_length: 16
clone_size: .
v_call: TRBV15
j_call: TRBJ1-5
d_call: TRBD1

cdr3_aa: CASSQKQGALSTEAFF
cdr3_nt: TGCGCCAGCAGCCAAAAACAGGGGGCGTTGAGCACTGAAGCTTTCTTT
cdr3_length: 16
clone_size: .
v_call: TRBV5-1
j_call: TRBJ1-1
d_call: TRBD1

cdr3_aa: CASTRLGGRGQPQHF
cdr3_nt: TGTGCCAGTACCCGATTGGGGGGGAGGGGTCAGCCCCAGCATTTT
cdr3_length: 15
clone_size: few
v_call: TRBV19
j_call: TRBJ1-5
d_call: .

cdr3_aa: CASSQVKTGTYQETQYF
cdr3_nt: TGTGCCAGCAGCCAAGTAAAGACAGGGACTTACCAAGAGACCCAGTACTTC
cdr3_length: 17
clone_size: .
v_call: TRBV4-2
j_call: TRBJ2-5
d_call: .

cdr3_aa: CASTEQGNQPQHF
cdr3_nt: TGTGCCAGCACCGAACAGGGGAATCAGCCCCAGCATTTT
cdr3_length: 13
clone_size: .
v_call: TRBV2
j_call: TRBJ1-5
d_call: TRBD1

cdr3_aa: CASSRRGTGVTNEKLFF
cdr3_nt: TGCGCCAGCAGCCGAAGGGGGACAGGGGTGACTAATGAAAAACTGTTTTTT
cdr3_length: 17
clone_size: few
v_call: TRBV4-3
j_call: TRBJ1-4
d_call: TRBD1

cdr3_aa: CASSAELAAWNEQFF
cdr3_nt: TGTGCCAGCAGTGCTGAACTAGCGGCTTGGAATGAGCAGTTCTTC
cdr3_length: 15
clone_size: .
v_call: TRBV27
j_call: TRBJ2-1
d_call: TRBD2

cdr3_aa: CASSWSSYEQYF
cdr3_nt: TGTGCCAGCAGCTGGAGCTCCTACGAGCAGTACTTC
cdr3_length: 12
clone_size: .
v_call: TRBV5-6
j_call: TRBJ2-7
d_call: .

cdr3_aa: CASTARLAGDSEQYF
cdr3_nt: TGTGCCAGCACCGCCAGGCTAGCGGGGGATTCCGAGCAGTACTTC
cdr3_length: 15
clone_size: few
v_call: TRBV25-1
j_call: TRBJ2-7
d_call: TRBD2

cdr3_aa: CASSTSGGDTGELFF
cdr3_nt: TGTGCCAGCAGCACTAGCGGGGGCGACACCGGGGAGCTGTTTTTT
cdr3_length: 15
clone_size: .
v_call: TRBV11-3
j_call: TRBJ2-2
d_call: TRBD2

cdr3_aa: CASSLGAEEKLFF
cdr3_nt: TGCGCCAGCAGCTTGGGGGCCGAGGAAAAACTGTTTTTT
cdr3_length: 13
clone_size: .
v_call: TRBV5-1
j_call: TRBJ1-4
d_call: .

cdr3_aa: CASRGGQETQYF
cdr3_nt: TGTGCCAGCCGAGGGGGACAAGAGACCCAGTACTTC
cdr3_length: 12
clone_size: .
v_call: TRBV7-8
j_call: TRBJ2-5
d_call: .

cdr3_aa: CASSEASQVETQYF
cdr3_nt: TGTGCCAGCAGTGAAGCTTCTCAGGTAGAGACCCAGTACTTC
cdr3_length: 14
clone_size: .
v_call: TRBV6-1
j_call: TRBJ2-5
d_call: .

cdr3_aa: CATVSESYEQYF
cdr3_nt: TGTGCCACCGTTAGCGAGTCCTACGAGCAGTACTTC
cdr3_length: 12
clone_size: .
v_call: TRBV6-1
j_call: TRBJ2-7
d_call: .

cdr3_aa: CASSFSTGSGTEAFF
cdr3_nt: TGCGCCAGCAGCTTCTCTACAGGGTCGGGCACTGAAGCTTTCTTT
cdr3_length: 15
clone_size: .
v_call: TRBV5-1
j_call: TRBJ1-1
d_call: .

cdr3_aa: CASTEKTSGVYNEQFF
cdr3_nt: TGTGCCAGCACCGAAAAAACTAGCGGGGTCTACAATGAGCAGTTCTTC
cdr3_length: 16
clone_size: .
v_call: TRBV4-2
j_call: TRBJ2-1
d_call: TRBD2

cdr3_aa: CASSLRGGSYEQYF
cdr3_nt: TGTGCCAGCAGCTTGCGGGGGGGCTCCTACGAGCAGTACTTC
cdr3_length: 14
clone_size: .
v_call: TRBV7-8
j_call: TRBJ2-7
d_call: TRBD2

cdr3_aa: CAISQRMQQHDEQYF
cdr3_nt: TGTGCCATCAGTCAACGGATGCAACAGCACGACGAGCAGTACTTC
cdr3_length: 15
clone_size: .
v_call: TRBV10-3
j_call: TRBJ2-7
d_call: .

cdr3_aa: CASNLGATEAFF
cdr3_nt: TGTGCCAGCAATTTAGGGGCCACTGAAGCTTTCTTT
cdr3_length: 12
clone_size: .
v_call: TRBV6-6
j_call: TRBJ1-1
d_call: .

cdr3_aa: CASSEWTGGISGNTIYF
cdr3_nt: TGTGCCAGCAGTGAATGGACAGGGGGAATCTCTGGAAACACCATATATTTT
cdr3_length: 17
clone_size: .
v_call: TRBV6-1
j_call: TRBJ1-3
d_call: TRBD1

cdr3_aa: CASIADRVGEFSREEAFF
cdr3_nt: TGTGCCAGCATCGCAGACAGGGTGGGAGAGTTCAGTAGAGAAGAAGCTTTCTTT
cdr3_length: 18
clone_size: once
v_call: TRBV2
j_call: TRBJ1-1
d_call: TRBD1

cdr3_aa: CASSRLAGGLQETQYF
cdr3_nt: TGCGCCAGCAGCCGACTAGCGGGGGGTCTCCAAGAGACCCAGTACTTC
cdr3_length: 16
clone_size: .
v_call: TRBV4-1
j_call: TRBJ2-5
d_call: TRBD2

cdr3_aa: CASSTYVQGKEQYF
cdr3_nt: TGTGCCAGCAGTACGTACGTACAGGGGAAGGAGCAGTACTTC
cdr3_length: 14
clone_size: few
v_call: TRBV28
j_call: TRBJ2-7
d_call: TRBD1

cdr3_aa: CASSRDRANQPQHF
cdr3_nt: TGTGCCAGCAGTCGGGACAGGGCTAATCAGCCCCAGCATTTT
cdr3_length: 14
clone_size: .
v_call: TRBV27
j_call: TRBJ1-5
d_call: TRBD1

cdr3_aa: CATSRAGQRRHTIYF
cdr3_nt: TGTGCCACCAGCAGAGCGGGACAGCGACGACACACCATATATTTT
cdr3_length: 15
clone_size: .
v_call: TRBV15
j_call: TRBJ1-3
d_call: TRBD1

cdr3_aa: CASSIDHRLKYF
cdr3_nt: TGTGCCAGTAGTATAGATCACCGACTCAAGTATTTT
cdr3_length: 12
clone_size: .
v_call: TRBV19
j_call: TRBJ2-3
d_call: .

cdr3_aa: CAISEAGQGRTEAFF
cdr3_nt: TGTGCCATCAGTGAGGCGGGACAGGGCCGGACTGAAGCTTTCTTT
cdr3_length: 15
clone_size: .
v_call: TRBV10-3
j_call: TRBJ1-1
d_call: TRBD1

cdr3_aa: CASSETSGGAGTSQYF
cdr3_nt: TGTGCCAGCAGTGAAACTAGCGGGGGGGCCGGGACGTCGCAGTATTTT
cdr3_length: 16
clone_size: .
v_call: TRBV6-4
j_call: TRBJ2-3
d_call: TRBD2

cdr3_aa: CASRDRANYNEQFF
cdr3_nt: TGTGCCAGCAGGGACAGGGCGAACTACAATGAGCAGTTCTTC
cdr3_length: 14
clone_size: .
v_call: TRBV6-6
j_call: TRBJ2-1
d_call: TRBD1

cdr3_aa: CASSLAQGRFEQFF
cdr3_nt: TGTGCCAGCAGCTTAGCTCAGGGGCGCTTTGAGCAGTTCTTC
cdr3_length: 14
clone_size: .
v_call: TRBV7-9
j_call: TRBJ2-1
d_call: .

cdr3_aa: CASRSDSSYNSPLHF
cdr3_nt: TGTGCCAGCAGATCGGACAGCTCCTATAATTCACCCCTCCACTTT
cdr3_length: 15
clone_size: .
v_call: TRBV7-3
j_call: TRBJ1-6
d_call: .

cdr3_aa: CASSPRSGSYNEQFF
cdr3_nt: TGTGCCAGCAGCCCCCGAAGCGGAAGCTACAATGAGCAGTTCTTC
cdr3_length: 15
clone_size: .
v_call: TRBV7-8
j_call: TRBJ2-1
d_call: .

cdr3_aa: CSALAVGGRAPSGNTIYF
cdr3_nt: TGCAGCGCCCTTGCGGTAGGAGGGAGGGCCCCCTCTGGAAACACCATATATTTT
cdr3_length: 18
clone_size: .
v_call: TRBV29-1
j_call: TRBJ1-3
d_call: .

cdr3_aa: CASSLAPGNTIYF
cdr3_nt: TGTGCCAGCAGTTTAGCGCCTGGAAACACCATATATTTT
cdr3_length: 13
clone_size: .
v_call: TRBV27
j_call: TRBJ1-3
d_call: .

cdr3_aa: CASSFPSWETRYF
cdr3_nt: TGTGCCAGCAGCTTTCCTTCTTGGGAGACCCGGTACTTC
cdr3_length: 13
clone_size: once
v_call: TRBV5-6
j_call: TRBJ2-5
d_call: .

cdr3_aa: CASSLQGYEQYF
cdr3_nt: TGTGCCAGCAGTTTACAGGGCTACGAGCAGTACTTC
cdr3_length: 12
clone_size: .
v_call: TRBV2
j_call: TRBJ2-7
d_call: .

cdr3_aa: CSVVRVNQETQYF
cdr3_nt: TGCAGCGTTGTCAGGGTTAATCAAGAGACCCAGTACTTC
cdr3_length: 13
clone_size: .
v_call: TRBV29-1
j_call: TRBJ2-5
d_call: .

cdr3_aa: CASSLIGSGNYGYTF
cdr3_nt: TGTGCCAGCAGCTTAATAGGGTCGGGGAACTATGGCTACACCTTC
cdr3_length: 15
clone_size: few
v_call: TRBV7-3
j_call: TRBJ1-2
d_call: .

cdr3_aa: CASSFEEEKETQYF
cdr3_nt: TGTGCCAGCAGTTTTGAGGAGGAGAAAGAGACCCAGTACTTC
cdr3_length: 14
clone_size: .
v_call: TRBV28
j_call: TRBJ2-5
d_call: .

cdr3_aa: CASSPRRVEAGGRYNEQFF
cdr3_nt: TGTGCCAGCAGCCCCAGGAGGGTCGAAGCGGGGGGCCGTTACAATGAGCAGTTCTTC
cdr3_length: 19
clone_size: .
v_call: TRBV9
j_call: TRBJ2-1
d_call: TRBD2

cdr3_aa: CASSPGMGNQPQHF
cdr3_nt: TGTGCCAGTAGTCCAGGGATGGGTAATCAGCCCCAGCATTTT
cdr3_length: 14
clone_size: .
v_call: TRBV19
j_call: TRBJ1-5
d_call: .

cdr3_aa: CASSLRTPGGYGYNEQFF
cdr3_nt: TGTGCCAGCAGCTTAAGGACCCCGGGGGGGTACGGCTACAATGAGCAGTTCTTC
cdr3_length: 18
clone_size: .
v_call: TRBV7-6
j_call: TRBJ2-1
d_call: TRBD2

cdr3_aa: CASSYVGSGGTGELFF
cdr3_nt: TGTGCCAGCAGTTACGTTGGTAGCGGGGGGACCGGGGAGCTGTTTTTT
cdr3_length: 16
clone_size: .
v_call: TRBV6-6
j_call: TRBJ2-2
d_call: TRBD2